This T cell receptor beta chain was documented in a study of cytomegalovirus exposure and HLA in healthy donors. On the study more broadly: Inside one of the first data releases sat roughly 80 million unique TCRs taken from HLA-typed donors.

The PCR was carried out with 60 Vbeta primers and 13 Jbeta primers. The data were produced by immunoSEQ multiplex PCR, yet TCRdb's version contains in-frame clones alone and is incomplete. Here the sample spans about 85,000 clones, 60% to 80% being singletons. Germline CDR1 and CDR2: SGHAT and FQDESV (reference sequence). This CDR3 is 19 amino acids long. V lost 5 bases, J lost 9 bases, and 23 bases stayed unmatched. Healthy bone marrow donors made up the donors. General study results and limits: The study flagged approximately 180 TCR beta chains as cytomegalovirus-associated. A prior analysis recorded that most TCR beta V segments were productive about 87% or about 30% of the time.

Remarks on this clone: Its antigen is unidentified.

Sequencing input: PBMCs. This clonotype was obtained from a woman between 50 and 59 years old in good health and CMV-seropositive. The chain recombines TRBV11-1 with TRBJ2-1, with TRBD2 identical over 9 bases. The CDR3 nucleotides are TGTGCCAGCAGCGTAATAAGTCGACAAATCGGCGGGAGGGCCAGTGAGCAGTTCTTC. This encodes CASSVISRQIGGRASEQFF. The whole variable domain, remainder taken from reference TRBV11-1 and TRBJ2-1, is EAEVAQSPRYKITEKSQAVAFWCDPISGHATLYWYRQILGQGPELLVQFQDESVVDDSQLPKDRFSAERLKGVDSTLKIQPAELGDSAMYLCASSVISRQIGGRASEQFFGPGTRLTVL.